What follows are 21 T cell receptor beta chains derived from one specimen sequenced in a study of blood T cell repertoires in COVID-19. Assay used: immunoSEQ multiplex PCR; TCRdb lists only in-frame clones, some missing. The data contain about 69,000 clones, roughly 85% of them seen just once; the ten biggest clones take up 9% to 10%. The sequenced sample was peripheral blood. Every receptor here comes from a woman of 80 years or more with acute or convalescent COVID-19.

The CDR3 spells CASSPGGRGYTF. In DNA, the CDR3 is TGTGCCAGCAGCCCAGGGGGTCGGGGCTACACCTTC. V gene TRBV3-1 (or the pseudogene TRBV3-2) combines with J gene TRBJ1-2; 7 bases match TRBD1. The CDR3 runs to 12 residues. V gave up 4 bases and J gave up 8 bases; unmatched junction bases: 4. Germline loops: CDR1 LGHDT, CDR2 YNNKEL (reference sequence).

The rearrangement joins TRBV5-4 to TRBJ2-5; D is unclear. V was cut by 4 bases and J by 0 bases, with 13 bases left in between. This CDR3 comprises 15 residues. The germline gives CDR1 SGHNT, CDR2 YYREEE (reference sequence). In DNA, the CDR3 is TGTGCCAGCAGCGTTTCGAACTCGTACCAAGAGACCCAGTACTTC. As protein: CASSVSNSYQETQYF.

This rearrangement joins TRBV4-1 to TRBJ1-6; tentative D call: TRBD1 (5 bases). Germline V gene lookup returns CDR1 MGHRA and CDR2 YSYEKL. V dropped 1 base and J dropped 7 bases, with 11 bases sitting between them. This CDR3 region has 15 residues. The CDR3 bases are TGCGCCAGCAGCCAAGTGAAGGAGGGGAATTCACCCCTCCACTTT. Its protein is CASSQVKEGNSPLHF.

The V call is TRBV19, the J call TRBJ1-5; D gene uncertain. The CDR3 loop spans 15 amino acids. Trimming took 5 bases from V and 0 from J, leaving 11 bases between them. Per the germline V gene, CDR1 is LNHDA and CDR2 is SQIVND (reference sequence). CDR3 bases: TGTGCCAGTAGTTCGGGATTTCTTAGCAATCAGCCCCAGCATTTT. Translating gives CASSSGFLSNQPQHF.

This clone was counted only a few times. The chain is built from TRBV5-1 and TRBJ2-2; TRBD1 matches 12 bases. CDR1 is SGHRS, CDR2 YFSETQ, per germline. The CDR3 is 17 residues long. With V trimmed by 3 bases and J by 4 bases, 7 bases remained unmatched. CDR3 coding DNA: TGCGCCAGCAGCTACTCTCGGGGACAGGGGGCCACCGGGGAGCTGTTTTTT. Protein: CASSYSRGQGATGELFF.

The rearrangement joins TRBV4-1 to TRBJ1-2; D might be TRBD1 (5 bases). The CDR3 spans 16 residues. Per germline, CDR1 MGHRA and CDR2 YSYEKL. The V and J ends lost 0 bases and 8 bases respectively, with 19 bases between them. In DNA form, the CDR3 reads TGCGCCAGCAGCCAAGATGGAATCAGCAGGGTTGGGGGCTACACCTTC. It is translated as CASSQDGISRVGGYTF.

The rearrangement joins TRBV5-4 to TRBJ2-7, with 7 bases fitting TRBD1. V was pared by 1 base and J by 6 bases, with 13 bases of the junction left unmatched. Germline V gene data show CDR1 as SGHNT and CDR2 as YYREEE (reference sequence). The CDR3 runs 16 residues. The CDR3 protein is CASSLKGRDRVVEQYF. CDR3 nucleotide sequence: TGTGCCAGCAGCTTGAAGGGGCGCGACAGGGTGGTCGAGCAGTACTTC.

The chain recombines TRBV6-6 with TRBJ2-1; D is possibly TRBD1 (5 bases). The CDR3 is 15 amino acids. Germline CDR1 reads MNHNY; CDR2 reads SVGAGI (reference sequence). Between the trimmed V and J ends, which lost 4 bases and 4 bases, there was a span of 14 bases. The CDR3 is CASSWDGHTYNEQFF. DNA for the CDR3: TGTGCCAGCAGTTGGGATGGACATACTTACAATGAGCAGTTCTTC.

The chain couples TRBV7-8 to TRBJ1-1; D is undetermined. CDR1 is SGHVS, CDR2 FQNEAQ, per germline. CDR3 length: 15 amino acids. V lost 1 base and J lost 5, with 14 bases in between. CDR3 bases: TGTGCCAGCAGCTTAGTAACGCTAATCGGTACTGAAGCTTTCTTT. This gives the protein CASSLVTLIGTEAFF. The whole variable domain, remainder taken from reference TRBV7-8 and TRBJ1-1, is GAGVSQSPRYKVAKRGQDVALRCDPISGHVSLFWYQQALGQGPEFLTYFQNEAQLDKSGLPSDRFFAERPEGSVSTLKIQRTQQEDSAVYLCASSLVTLIGTEAFFGQGTRLTVV.

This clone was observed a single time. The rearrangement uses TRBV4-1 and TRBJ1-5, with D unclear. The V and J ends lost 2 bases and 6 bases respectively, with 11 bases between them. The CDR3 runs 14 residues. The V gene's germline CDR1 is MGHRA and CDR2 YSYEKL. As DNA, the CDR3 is TGCGCCAGCAGCCAAATCGCGGGTGTTCAGCCCCAGCATTTT. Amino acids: CASSQIAGVQPQHF.

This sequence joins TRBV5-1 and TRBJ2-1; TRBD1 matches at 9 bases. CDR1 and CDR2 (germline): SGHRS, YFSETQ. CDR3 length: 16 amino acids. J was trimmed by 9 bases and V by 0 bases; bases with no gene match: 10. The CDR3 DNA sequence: TGCGCCAGCAGCTTGGAAGCGGGACAGGGACGCGGTGAGCAGTTCTTC. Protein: CASSLEAGQGRGEQFF.

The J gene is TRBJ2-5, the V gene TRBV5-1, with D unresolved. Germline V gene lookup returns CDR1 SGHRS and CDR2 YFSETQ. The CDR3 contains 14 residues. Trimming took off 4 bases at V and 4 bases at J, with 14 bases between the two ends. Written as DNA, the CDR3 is TGCGCCAGCAGCCGACTCTTATCGGGAGAGACCCAGTACTTC. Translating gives CASSRLLSGETQYF.

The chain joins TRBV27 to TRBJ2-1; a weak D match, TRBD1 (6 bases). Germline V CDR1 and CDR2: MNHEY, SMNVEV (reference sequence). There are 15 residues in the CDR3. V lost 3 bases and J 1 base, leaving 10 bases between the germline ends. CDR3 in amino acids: CASSFGTLSYNEQFF. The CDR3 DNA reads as TGTGCCAGCAGTTTTGGGACACTTTCCTACAATGAGCAGTTCTTC.

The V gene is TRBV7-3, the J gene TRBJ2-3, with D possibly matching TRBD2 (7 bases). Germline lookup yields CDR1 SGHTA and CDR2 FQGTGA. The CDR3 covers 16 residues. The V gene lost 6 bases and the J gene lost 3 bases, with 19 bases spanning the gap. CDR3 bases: TGTGCCAGCAGAATAATAACCGGGGGGCCGACAGATACGCAGTATTTT. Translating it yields CASRIITGGPTDTQYF.

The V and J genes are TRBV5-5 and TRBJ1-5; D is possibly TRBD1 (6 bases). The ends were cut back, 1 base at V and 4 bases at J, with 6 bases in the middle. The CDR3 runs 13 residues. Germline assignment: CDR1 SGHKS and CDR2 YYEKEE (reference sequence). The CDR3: CASSLTGNQPQHF. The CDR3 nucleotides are TGTGCCAGCAGCTTGACAGGGAATCAGCCCCAGCATTTT.

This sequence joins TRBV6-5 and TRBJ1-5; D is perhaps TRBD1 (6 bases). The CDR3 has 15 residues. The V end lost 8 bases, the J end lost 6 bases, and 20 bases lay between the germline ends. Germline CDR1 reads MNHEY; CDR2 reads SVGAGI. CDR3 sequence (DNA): TGTGCCAGCGGCCTAATAAGGGGGGAGGGTCAGCCCCAGCATTTT. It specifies CASGLIRGEGQPQHF.

DNA for the CDR3: TGTGCCAGCAGCCAGATAGGGACAGACGGCTACACCTTC. It specifies CASSQIGTDGYTF. This chain connects TRBV3-1 (or the pseudogene TRBV3-2) to TRBJ1-2; TRBD1 matches at 7 bases. V was pared by 3 bases and J by 8 bases, with 6 bases of the junction left unmatched. The CDR3 is 13 amino acids. CDR1 LGHDT and CDR2 YNNKEL come from the germline V gene (reference sequence).

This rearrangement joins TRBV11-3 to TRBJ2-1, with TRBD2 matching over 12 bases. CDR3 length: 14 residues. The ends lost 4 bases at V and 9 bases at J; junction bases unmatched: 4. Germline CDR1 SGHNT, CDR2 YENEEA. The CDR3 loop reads CASSSLAGGSEQFF. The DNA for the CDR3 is TGTGCCAGCAGCTCACTAGCGGGGGGTTCTGAGCAGTTCTTC.

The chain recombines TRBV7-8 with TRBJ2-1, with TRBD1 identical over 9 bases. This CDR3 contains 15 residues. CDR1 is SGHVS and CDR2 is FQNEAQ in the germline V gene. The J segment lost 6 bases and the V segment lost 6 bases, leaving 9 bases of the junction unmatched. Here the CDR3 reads CASSLRDRVGNEQFF. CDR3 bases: TGTGCCAGCAGTTTAAGGGACAGGGTGGGCAATGAGCAGTTCTTC.

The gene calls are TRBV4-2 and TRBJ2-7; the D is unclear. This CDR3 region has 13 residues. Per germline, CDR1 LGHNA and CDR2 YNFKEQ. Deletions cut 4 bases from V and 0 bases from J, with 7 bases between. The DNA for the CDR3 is TGTGCCAGCAGCCCGAGGTACTCCTACGAGCAGTACTTC. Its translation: CASSPRYSYEQYF.

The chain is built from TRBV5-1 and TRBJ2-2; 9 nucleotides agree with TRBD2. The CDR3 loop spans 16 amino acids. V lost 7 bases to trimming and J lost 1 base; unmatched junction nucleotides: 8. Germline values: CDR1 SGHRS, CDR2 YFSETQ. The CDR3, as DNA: TGCGCCAGCCTCAATAGCGGGGGCCAGAACACCGGGGAGCTGTTTTTT. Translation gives CASLNSGGQNTGELFF. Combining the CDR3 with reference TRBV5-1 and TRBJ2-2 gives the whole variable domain KAGVTQTPRYLIKTRGQQVTLSCSPISGHRSVSWYQQTPGQGLQFLFEYFSETQRNKGNFPGRFSGRQFSNSRSEMNVSTLELGDSALYLCASLNSGGQNTGELFFGEGSRLTVL.